Below are 9 T cell receptor beta chains sequenced from a single sample in a study of cytomegalovirus exposure and HLA in healthy donors. The PCR ran on 60 Vbeta and 13 Jbeta primers. The protocol was immunoSEQ multiplex PCR, while the TCRdb copy is restricted to in-frame clones and leaves out a portion. The data hold around 88,000 clones, with around four fifths observed a single time. The sequenced material came from PBMCs. These receptors were taken from a man aged 50 or older in good health and CMV-seropositive.

The V and J genes are TRBV14 and TRBJ2-5, with 13 bases fitting TRBD2. The CDR3 is 16 residues long. Germline lookup yields CDR1 SGHDN and CDR2 FVKESK. V shed 4 bases, J shed 5 bases, and the junction held 7 bases outside the gene matches. In DNA, the CDR3 is TGTGCCAGCAGCCGGCTACTAGCGGGGGGGTCGGAGACCCAGTACTTC. Protein product: CASSRLLAGGSETQYF.

This clone was seen once. The chain employs TRBV2 and TRBJ2-1, with TRBD1 identical over 7 bases. V was pared by 6 bases and J by 5 bases, with 10 bases of the junction left unmatched. The germline V gene encodes CDR1 SNHLY and CDR2 FYNNEI. There are 15 residues in the CDR3. CDR3 sequence: CASSADRAANNEQFF. In DNA form, the CDR3 reads TGTGCCAGCAGCGCCGACAGGGCGGCCAACAATGAGCAGTTCTTC. Full variable domain (outside the CDR3, taken from reference TRBV2 and TRBJ2-1): EPEVTQTPSHQVTQMGQEVILRCVPISNHLYFYWYRQILGQKVEFLVSFYNNEISEKSEIFDDQFSVERPDGSNFTLKIRSTKLEDSAMYFCASSADRAANNEQFFGPGTRLTVL.

The V call is TRBV5-1, the J call TRBJ2-3; 10 bases fit TRBD2. The V gene end was trimmed by 2 bases and the J gene end by 2 bases; junction bases not matched to a gene: 5. Germline-derived CDR1 and CDR2 are SGHRS and YFSETQ. The CDR3 totals 16 residues. CDR3: CASSFLSGGATDTQYF. The CDR3 DNA follows: TGCGCCAGCAGCTTCTTGAGCGGGGGGGCCACAGATACGCAGTATTTT.

This clone came up once. The V gene is TRBV6-1, the J gene TRBJ1-2; 7 bases match TRBD1. Germline trimming cut 5 bases from V and 5 bases from J; bases unmatched to any gene: 11. In germline, CDR1 is MNHNS, CDR2 SASEGT. The CDR3 extends over 15 amino acids. The CDR3 DNA reads as TGTGCCAGCAGTTCATCAGGGGGTTCGGGGTATGGCTACACCTTC. Translation: CASSSSGGSGYGYTF.

Only a few counts were recorded for this clone. The chain links TRBV4-1 to TRBJ1-1, with D perhaps TRBD1 (5 bases). The CDR3 sequence is 15 residues long. The ends were cut back, 1 base at V and 1 base at J, with 10 bases in the middle. Germline V gives CDR1 MGHRA, CDR2 YSYEKL. DNA of the CDR3: TGCGCCAGCAGCCAAGGGGCTAGGGGGAACACTGAAGCTTTCTTT. This sequence encodes CASSQGARGNTEAFF.

This chain connects TRBV29-1 to TRBJ1-4; TRBD1 might be the D (5 bases). There are 13 residues in the CDR3. V was cut by 5 bases and J by 4 bases, with 11 bases left in between. CDR1 is SQVTM and CDR2 is ANQGSEA in the germline V gene. The chain's CDR3 is CSVQWGGNEKLFF. The CDR3 DNA sequence: TGCAGCGTTCAGTGGGGCGGTAATGAAAAACTGTTTTTT.

V and J are TRBV28 and TRBJ2-7, with 10 bases fitting TRBD1. Germline V gene sequence: CDR1 MDHEN, CDR2 SYDVKM. The CDR3 is 14 residues long. The trim removed 0 bases at V and 4 bases at J, leaving 0 bases unmatched. Written as DNA, the CDR3 is TGTGCCAGCAGTTTATGGGACAGGGGGTACGAGCAGTACTTC. This sequence encodes CASSLWDRGYEQYF. Full variable domain (rest looked up from reference TRBV28 and TRBJ2-7): DVKVTQSSRYLVKRTGEKVFLECVQDMDHENMFWYRQDPGLGLRLIYFSYDVKMKEKGDIPEGYSVSREKKERFSLILESASTNQTSMYLCASSLWDRGYEQYFGPGTRLTVT.

J is TRBJ2-3 and V is TRBV7-9, with a weak D call TRBD1 (6 bases). This CDR3 spans 15 amino acids. Germline assignment: CDR1 SEHNR and CDR2 FQNEAQ (reference sequence). V lost 4 bases and J 3 bases, leaving 14 bases between the germline ends. Written as DNA, the CDR3 is TGTGCCAGCAGCTCGCGTGGACAGAGAACAGATACGCAGTATTTT. Translated: CASSSRGQRTDTQYF.

The chain has TRBV28 and TRBJ2-1; TRBD2 matches 7 bases. Germline V gene lookup returns CDR1 MDHEN and CDR2 SYDVKM. J was trimmed by 3 bases and V by 6 bases; bases with no gene match: 8. The CDR3 length is 15 residues. The CDR3 spells CASSHGGLFYNEQFF. The CDR3 DNA is TGTGCCAGCAGCCACGGGGGGTTATTCTACAATGAGCAGTTCTTC.